These 20 T cell receptor beta chains were all obtained from the same sample, sequenced in a study of cytomegalovirus exposure and HLA in healthy donors. In the PCR, 60 Vbeta and 13 Jbeta primers were used. Generated by immunoSEQ multiplex PCR, the TCRdb table keeps only in-frame clones and is missing some. Of about 140,000 clones listed, around 80% were seen once; the top ten hold around 2.5%. Sequences were obtained from PBMCs. These receptors all come from a man aged 50-59 years in good health and CMV-seronegative.

In this sample, this clone turned up a few times. The rearrangement uses TRBV4-1 and TRBJ2-5, with D maybe TRBD1 (6 bases). V was cut by 3 bases and J by 5 bases, with 22 bases left in between. The CDR3 extends over 17 amino acids. Germline assignment: CDR1 MGHRA and CDR2 YSYEKL. CDR3 coding DNA: TGCGCCAGCAGCCATCGACCCACCCGGGACACATGGGAGACCCAGTACTTC. Its protein is CASSHRPTRDTWETQYF.

This sequence joins TRBV18 and TRBJ1-1; 7 bases map to TRBD1. The CDR3 is 15 amino acids. V shed 4 bases, J shed 0 bases, and the junction held 5 bases outside the gene matches. CDR1 and CDR2 from the germline V gene are KGHSH and LQKENI. CDR3 in DNA: TGTGCCAGCTCACGCGCGGGGACAGTGAACACTGAAGCTTTCTTT. Encoded protein: CASSRAGTVNTEAFF.

This chain connects TRBV5-1 to TRBJ2-1; 7 nucleotides align to TRBD2. V dropped 0 bases and J dropped 0; count of bases not matched to a gene: 0. Germline V CDR1 and CDR2: SGHRS, YFSETQ. The CDR3 loop spans 15 amino acids. CDR3 loop: CASSLVAGSYNEQFF. CDR3 DNA sequence: TGCGCCAGCAGCTTGGTAGCGGGCTCCTACAATGAGCAGTTCTTC.

The chain links TRBV7-9 to TRBJ2-3; D is perhaps TRBD1 (6 bases). Trimming cost V 5 bases and J 3 bases, with 18 bases left between them. This CDR3 spans 16 amino acids. CDR1 SEHNR and CDR2 FQNEAQ come from the germline V gene (reference sequence). The CDR3 bases are TGTGCCAGCAGCCCGAGGACAGCTACAGGGACAGATACGCAGTATTTT. This sequence encodes CASSPRTATGTDTQYF. The full variable domain, its missing parts supplied by reference TRBV7-9 and TRBJ2-3, is DTGVSQNPRHKITKRGQNVTFRCDPISEHNRLYWYRQTLGQGPEFLTYFQNEAQLEKSRLLSDRFSAERPKGSFSTLEIQRTEQGDSAMYLCASSPRTATGTDTQYFGPGTRLTVL.

The chain joins TRBV18 to TRBJ1-4; 8 nucleotides line up with TRBD1. Germline values: CDR1 KGHSH, CDR2 LQKENI. This CDR3 is 16 amino acids long. Trimming cost V 0 bases and J 7 bases; bases outside gene matches: 7. CDR3 sequence (DNA): TGTGCCAGCTCACCACCCAGCCAGGGGGCGGGTGAAAAACTGTTTTTT. It codes for CASSPPSQGAGEKLFF.

The chain uses TRBV20-1 and TRBJ2-7; D is unclear. Per the germline V gene, CDR1 is DFQATT and CDR2 is SNEGSKA (reference sequence). The CDR3 contains 11 residues. Between the trimmed V and J ends, which lost 1 base and 2 bases, there was a span of 3 bases. This chain's CDR3 is CSARAAYEQYF. In nucleotides, the CDR3 is TGCAGTGCTAGAGCGGCCTACGAGCAGTACTTC.

This chain connects TRBV9 to TRBJ1-5; possibly TRBD1 for D (6 bases). The CDR3 covers 15 residues. V was cut by 0 bases and J by 6 bases, with 13 bases left in between. Germline CDR1 and CDR2: SGDLS and YYNGEE. CDR3 bases: TGTGCCAGCAGCGTAGGCGGGGGGCAGAGTCAGCCCCAGCATTTT. Protein: CASSVGGGQSQPQHF.

This clone was observed a handful of times. The chain uses TRBV11-2 and TRBJ2-3; the D is unclear. This CDR3 is built from 13 residues. V was cut by 1 base and J by 5 bases, with 7 bases left in between. Germline loops: CDR1 SGHAT, CDR2 FQNNGV. CDR3 DNA: TGTGCCAGCAGCTTAGCGTTGAGAGATACGCAGTATTTT. Translated, it gives CASSLALRDTQYF.

This clone turned up a few times. An end of the junction differs from the germline gene, which may be a read error. This rearrangement joins TRBV7-7 to TRBJ2-3; TRBD2 aligns across 7 bases. The CDR3 has 16 residues. Germline lookup yields CDR1 SSHAT and CDR2 FNYEAQ (reference sequence). This CDR3 reads CASSLEAGQPTDTQYF. The CDR3 DNA reads as TGTGCTAGCAGCTTAGAAGCGGGGCAACCCACAGATACGCAGTATTTT.

The V and J genes are TRBV2 and TRBJ2-7; D is perhaps TRBD1 (5 bases). The CDR3 consists of 16 residues. Trimming took 0 bases from V and 0 from J, leaving 12 bases between them. Germline CDR1 is SNHLY and CDR2 is FYNNEI. The CDR3 sequence is CASSEAPRQYSYEQYF. In nucleotides, the CDR3 is TGTGCCAGCAGTGAAGCGCCGAGACAGTACTCCTACGAGCAGTACTTC.

This chain joins TRBV5-8 and TRBJ2-5; weak D call: TRBD1 (5 bases). This CDR3 has 13 amino acids. V was clipped by 4 bases and J by 5 bases, with 12 bases between them. Looked up from germline, CDR1 is SGHTS and CDR2 is YDEGEE. CDR3 sequence: CASSKTGSETQYF. The CDR3 nucleotides are TGTGCCAGCAGCAAAACAGGAAGCGAGACCCAGTACTTC. Together with reference TRBV5-8 and TRBJ2-5, the CDR3 gives the full variable domain: EAGVTQSPTHLIKTRGQQATLRCSPISGHTSVYWYQQALGLGLQFLLWYDEGEERNRGNFPPRFSGRQFPNYSSELNVNALELEDSALYLCASSKTGSETQYFGPGTRLLVL.

The chain employs TRBV6-1 and TRBJ2-7; 9 positions agree with TRBD1. This CDR3 region has 14 residues. The V gene end was trimmed by 5 bases and the J gene end by 4 bases; junction bases not matched to a gene: 6. The germline V gene has CDR1 MNHNS and CDR2 SASEGT. In nucleotides, the CDR3 is TGTGCCAGCAGTTCGGGACAGGGCCCATACGAGCAGTACTTC. It translates to CASSSGQGPYEQYF.

The chain employs TRBV18 and TRBJ1-1, with 9 bases lining up with TRBD1. V shed 3 bases, J shed 0 bases, and the junction held 8 bases outside the gene matches. The CDR3 is 17 residues long. The germline gives CDR1 KGHSH, CDR2 LQKENI. This CDR3 reads CASSPIGTGRMNTEAFF. Written as DNA, the CDR3 is TGTGCCAGCTCACCTATCGGGACAGGGCGTATGAACACTGAAGCTTTCTTT.

The V and J genes are TRBV6-5 and TRBJ2-3; possible D gene TRBD2, 6 bases. This CDR3 has 15 residues. The V end lost 2 bases, the J end lost 3 bases, and 12 bases lay between the germline ends. Germline V gene sequence: CDR1 MNHEY, CDR2 SVGAGI. CDR3 nucleotide sequence: TGTGCCAGCAGTTACCTGGGAGGAAGGACAGATACGCAGTATTTT. It yields the protein CASSYLGGRTDTQYF.

The chain is built from TRBV5-4 and TRBJ1-2; 11 bases fit TRBD1. CDR3 length: 15 amino acids. Per germline, CDR1 SGHNT and CDR2 YYREEE (reference sequence). V lost 4 bases, J lost 2 bases, and 4 bases stayed unmatched. The CDR3 here is CASSEDRGQNYGYTF. As DNA, the CDR3 is TGTGCCAGCAGCGAGGACAGGGGGCAGAACTATGGCTACACCTTC.

V and J are TRBV6-5 and TRBJ1-1, with no clear D. Germline V gives CDR1 MNHEY, CDR2 SVGAGI. There are 13 residues in the CDR3. Between the trimmed V and J ends, which lost 8 bases and 3 bases, there was a span of 13 bases. CDR3: CASGRESDTEAFF. CDR3 bases: TGTGCCAGCGGGAGAGAATCGGACACTGAAGCTTTCTTT.

The chain recombines TRBV2 with TRBJ2-7, with D perhaps TRBD1 (6 bases). Germline CDR1 is SNHLY and CDR2 is FYNNEI. Between the trimmed V and J ends, which lost 8 bases and 0 bases, there was a span of 14 bases. There are 14 residues in the CDR3. The CDR3 here is CASAEGVGSYEQYF. The CDR3 bases are TGTGCCAGCGCCGAGGGGGTGGGCTCCTACGAGCAGTACTTC.

This clone was counted only a few times. V gene TRBV13 combines with J gene TRBJ2-6, with 8 bases fitting TRBD2. V was clipped by 0 bases and J by 2 bases; unmatched bases: 12. The CDR3 totals 20 residues. CDR1 PRHDT and CDR2 FYEKMQ come from the germline V gene (reference sequence). CDR3 in DNA: TGTGCCAGCAGCTTAGGGAGGGCCACCAGCGGGGGTCCTGGGGCCAACGTCCTGACTTTC. Protein sequence: CASSLGRATSGGPGANVLTF. Drawing the rest from reference TRBV13 and TRBJ2-6, the complete variable domain is AAGVIQSPRHLIKEKRETATLKCYPIPRHDTVYWYQQGPGQDPQFLISFYEKMQSDKGSIPDRFSAQQFSDYHSELNMSSLELGDSALYFCASSLGRATSGGPGANVLTFGAGSRLTVL.

The chain uses TRBV18 and TRBJ2-5, with 8 bases aligning to TRBD2. Germline V CDR1 and CDR2: KGHSH, LQKENI. The CDR3 runs to 14 residues. The V gene end was trimmed by 0 bases and the J gene end by 10 bases; junction bases not matched to a gene: 7. The DNA of the CDR3 is TGTGCCAGCTCACCACCGGGACTAGGGGTCTTCCAGTACTTC. Amino acid sequence: CASSPPGLGVFQYF.

This clone was counted once. The genes are TRBV5-1 and TRBJ2-7; TRBD2 might be the D (5 bases). V dropped 0 bases and J dropped 7 bases, with 23 bases sitting between them. The CDR3 is 17 residues long. Germline assignment: CDR1 SGHRS and CDR2 YFSETQ. The CDR3: CASSLGSAGRSVGEQYF. In nucleotides, the CDR3 is TGCGCCAGCAGCTTGGGTTCCGCGGGTCGGTCCGTGGGGGAGCAGTACTTC. Variable domain in full (rest from reference TRBV5-1 and TRBJ2-7): KAGVTQTPRYLIKTRGQQVTLSCSPISGHRSVSWYQQTPGQGLQFLFEYFSETQRNKGNFPGRFSGRQFSNSRSEMNVSTLELGDSALYLCASSLGSAGRSVGEQYFGPGTRLTVT.